These T cell receptor beta chains were read from a single sample in a study of T cell responses to AZD1222 COVID-19 vaccine. Clones were read by immunoSEQ multiplex PCR, and TCRdb kept only the in-frame ones, dropping some. The sample lists approximately 100,000 clones; roughly nine tenths were seen once. Sequencing used peripheral blood, obtained on day 0 of AZD1222 vaccination. The origin of the receptors is an adult in good health. Each CDR3 is given with its conserved first and last residue. D genes are given only for firm matches. Size tells how often a clone was seen (once, few, many) or the class of an expanded clone, and some rows leave it out.

-,-,TRBJ2-7,TRBV19,CASGPVGGYEQYF,TGTGCCAGTGGCCCCGTTGGGGGGTACGAGCAGTACTTC
TRBD2,once,TRBJ2-1,TRBV4-2,CASSFIASGDSYNEQFF,TGTGCCAGCAGCTTTATCGCTAGCGGGGACTCCTACAATGAGCAGTTCTTC
TRBD2,-,TRBJ2-7,TRBV18,CASSPWTSTVYEQYF,TGTGCCAGCTCACCCTGGACTAGCACCGTCTACGAGCAGTACTTC
-,-,TRBJ1-1,TRBV4-2,CASSQIDTEAFF,TGTGCCAGCAGCCAAATAGACACTGAAGCTTTCTTT
TRBD1,-,TRBJ2-4,TRBV5-1,CASSLGHRDSLAKNIQYF,TGCGCCAGCAGCTTGGGCCACCGGGACAGCCTAGCCAAAAACATTCAGTACTTC
TRBD2,-,TRBJ2-1,TRBV7-9,CASSLAGLAGAGDEQFF,TGTGCCAGCAGCTTAGCGGGACTAGCGGGGGCCGGGGATGAGCAGTTCTTC
TRBD1,-,TRBJ1-2,TRBV2,CASSGQGFGYTF,TGTGCCAGCAGTGGACAGGGATTCGGCTACACCTTC
TRBD1,-,TRBJ1-5,TRBV6-2/TRBV6-3,CASSYGRQGHVPPQHF,TGTGCCAGCAGTTACGGTCGACAGGGCCACGTACCGCCCCAGCATTTT
-,-,TRBJ2-7,TRBV7-9,CASSPTDGAGEQYF,TGTGCCAGCAGCCCAACGGACGGGGCCGGCGAGCAGTACTTC
-,-,TRBJ1-2,TRBV10-3,CAISAPGVGEGNYGYTF,TGTGCCATCAGTGCCCCCGGGGTGGGGGAAGGTAACTATGGCTACACCTTC
TRBD1,-,TRBJ1-2,TRBV3-1/TRBV3-2,CASSPGGYGYTF,TGTGCCAGCAGTCCAGGGGGCTATGGCTACACCTTC
-,-,TRBJ1-2,TRBV3-1/TRBV3-2,CASSQDGEGGYTF,TGTGCCAGCAGCCAAGATGGAGAAGGAGGCTACACCTTC
TRBD2,-,TRBJ2-7,TRBV9,CASSVGTPGLGSSYEQYF,TGTGCCAGCAGCGTAGGAACCCCGGGACTAGGGAGCTCCTACGAGCAGTACTTC
-,few,TRBJ1-6,TRBV14,CASSQGDSPLHF,TGTGCCAGCAGCCAGGGGGATTCACCCCTCCACTTT
TRBD1,once,TRBJ2-1,TRBV5-4,CASSGRTGGSDEQFF,TGTGCCAGCAGCGGGAGGACAGGGGGCAGCGATGAGCAGTTCTTC
TRBD1,-,TRBJ1-2,TRBV6-2/TRBV6-3,CASSLTGHYGYTF,TGTGCCAGCAGTCTGACAGGGCATTATGGCTACACCTTC
-,-,TRBJ2-5,TRBV5-1,CASSPTDPPGVETQYF,TGCGCCAGCAGCCCTACCGATCCCCCAGGGGTAGAGACCCAGTACTTC
TRBD1,-,TRBJ2-5,TRBV6-2/TRBV6-3,CASSPLTGQETQYF,TGTGCCAGCAGTCCCCTGACAGGGCAGGAGACCCAGTACTTC
TRBD1,-,TRBJ1-6,TRBV10-3,CAIRRTGDNSPLHF,TGTGCCATCCGGCGGACAGGGGATAATTCACCCCTCCACTTT
-,-,TRBJ1-1,TRBV9,CASSDYREIMNTEAFF,TGTGCCAGCAGCGACTACAGGGAGATAATGAACACTGAAGCTTTCTTT
-,-,TRBJ1-1,TRBV28,CASSLTPLKASAGTEAFF,TGTGCCAGCAGTTTAACCCCTCTGAAGGCCTCGGCGGGCACTGAAGCTTTCTTT
TRBD1,once,TRBJ2-5,TRBV18,CASSPRDRGPTETQYF,TGTGCCAGCTCACCCCGGGACAGGGGCCCAACGGAGACCCAGTACTTC
TRBD1,-,TRBJ1-6,TRBV4-1,CASSQSERDRQSSPLHF,TGCGCCAGCAGCCAAAGTGAGAGGGACAGACAATCTTCACCCCTCCACTTT
-,-,TRBJ1-1,TRBV28,CASSREFRTEAFF,TGTGCCAGCAGCCGGGAATTCCGGACTGAAGCTTTCTTT
-,-,TRBJ1-1,TRBV12-3/TRBV12-4,CASSPTGAGEAFF,TGTGCCAGCAGCCCAACAGGAGCGGGTGAAGCTTTCTTT
TRBD2,-,TRBJ2-3,TRBV5-5,CASSSRLAAIGDTQYF,TGTGCCAGCAGCTCTCGACTAGCAGCCATTGGAGATACGCAGTATTTT
-,once,TRBJ1-2,TRBV5-4,CASSLWASTNYGYTF,TGTGCCAGCAGCTTGTGGGCCTCAACTAACTATGGCTACACCTTC
-,-,TRBJ2-7,TRBV18,CASSPPGLGSYEQYF,TGTGCCAGCTCACCACCGGGACTGGGCTCCTACGAGCAGTACTTC
TRBD2,-,TRBJ2-5,TRBV5-4,CASSPGLAGVGQETQYF,TGTGCCAGCAGCCCGGGACTAGCGGGGGTAGGGCAAGAGACCCAGTACTTC
TRBD1,once,TRBJ1-6,TRBV5-1,CASSLRGPGSPLHF,TGCGCCAGCAGCTTGAGGGGGCCAGGTTCACCCCTCCACTTT
-,-,TRBJ1-6,TRBV6-4,CASSVLQDFNSPLHF,TGTGCCAGCAGTGTCCTCCAGGATTTCAATTCACCCCTCCACTTT
-,-,TRBJ2-3,TRBV4-3,CASSQDLAGTQYF,TGCGCCAGCAGCCAAGATCTTGCCGGGACGCAGTATTTT
TRBD2,-,TRBJ2-3,TRBV5-1,CASSVLAGGPSETDTQYF,TGCGCCAGCAGCGTACTAGCGGGGGGCCCGAGCGAAACAGATACGCAGTATTTT
-,-,TRBJ1-5,TRBV7-2,CASSLEPPPRVRDQPQHF,TGTGCCAGCAGCTTAGAACCCCCCCCCAGGGTGAGGGATCAGCCCCAGCATTTT
TRBD2,-,TRBJ2-5,TRBV6-2/TRBV6-3,CASSSLAGRGTQYF,TGTGCCAGCAGTTCCCTAGCGGGCAGGGGGACCCAGTACTTC
-,once,TRBJ1-6,TRBV28,CASSSLGYSPLHF,TGTGCCAGCAGCTCCTTGGGTTATTCACCCCTCCACTTT
-,-,TRBJ1-1,TRBV21-1,CASSKGRQGYMNTEAFF,TGTGCCAGCAGCAAAGGGAGACAGGGGTACATGAACACTGAAGCTTTCTTT
-,-,TRBJ1-2,TRBV7-9,CASRGGIGVNYGYTF,TGTGCCAGCCGGGGGGGCATAGGGGTTAACTATGGCTACACCTTC
-,-,TRBJ2-7,TRBV6-2/TRBV6-3,CASSRWGETYEQYF,TGTGCCAGCAGTAGGTGGGGGGAAACCTACGAGCAGTACTTC
-,-,TRBJ1-1,TRBV5-6,CASSLSRYRGLGGAFF,TGTGCCAGCAGCCTCTCGCGGTACAGAGGGTTGGGAGGAGCTTTCTTT
TRBD1,-,TRBJ1-1,TRBV19,CASSATGGVPEAFF,TGTGCCAGTAGTGCGACAGGGGGGGTCCCTGAAGCTTTCTTT
-,-,TRBJ2-3,TRBV7-3,CASSLLAYSTDTQYF,TGTGCCAGCAGCTTACTAGCGTATAGCACAGATACGCAGTATTTT
TRBD1,-,TRBJ1-2,TRBV27,CASSATGFYGYTF,TGTGCCAGCAGTGCGACAGGGTTCTATGGCTACACCTTC
-,-,TRBJ2-2,TRBV9,CASSVEGDTGYTGELFF,TGTGCCAGCAGCGTAGAGGGGGACACAGGATATACCGGGGAGCTGTTTTTT
-,-,TRBJ1-5,TRBV6-1,CASSEGLGGWGNQPQHF,TGTGCCAGCAGTGAAGGTCTTGGGGGCTGGGGCAATCAGCCCCAGCATTTT
TRBD1,-,TRBJ1-2,TRBV4-1,CASSHSTGLTF,TGCGCCAGCAGCCACTCGACAGGGCTTACCTTC
-,-,TRBJ1-5,TRBV19,CASSNSNQPQHF,TGTGCCAGTAGTAACAGCAATCAGCCCCAGCATTTT
-,-,TRBJ1-1,TRBV7-8,CASSSRGDTEAFF,TGTGCCAGCAGCTCCAGAGGGGATACTGAAGCTTTCTTT
-,-,TRBJ1-3,TRBV10-3,CAIRLGTGNTIYF,TGTGCCATCAGGTTAGGGACGGGAAACACCATATATTTT
TRBD1,few,TRBJ2-7,TRBV7-3,CASSLGGQGPLGEQYF,TGTGCCAGCAGCTTAGGGGGACAGGGACCCTTGGGCGAGCAGTACTTC
TRBD1,-,TRBJ2-7,TRBV4-1,CASSLLGQGYEQYF,TGCGCCAGCAGCCTCTTGGGACAGGGTTACGAGCAGTACTTC
-,-,TRBJ1-2,TRBV5-4,CASSPGGGFYGYTF,TGTGCCAGCAGCCCGGGGGGGGGATTCTATGGCTACACCTTC
TRBD1,-,TRBJ1-6,TRBV19,CASRDDRGNSPLHF,TGTGCCAGTAGGGACGACAGGGGTAATTCACCCCTCCACTTT
-,once,TRBJ2-3,TRBV3-1/TRBV3-2,CASSRGDTQYF,TGTGCCAGCAGCCGTGGGGATACGCAGTATTTT
-,-,TRBJ2-1,TRBV4-1,CASSQSETYYNEQFF,TGCGCCAGCAGCCAGTCGGAGACTTACTACAATGAGCAGTTCTTC
-,-,TRBJ2-7,TRBV13,CASSYPQGSREQYF,TGTGCCAGCAGCTACCCTCAGGGTTCTCGGGAGCAGTACTTC
-,-,TRBJ1-4,TRBV12-3/TRBV12-4,CASRLTGREKLFF,TGTGCCAGCAGGCTGACAGGCCGCGAAAAACTGTTTTTT
TRBD1,-,TRBJ2-5,TRBV5-1,CASSLGQGQETQYF,TGCGCCAGCAGCCTGGGACAGGGCCAAGAGACCCAGTACTTC
TRBD1,-,TRBJ2-2,TRBV12-5,CASGLRQGNTGELFF,TGTGCTAGTGGTTTGAGACAGGGGAACACCGGGGAGCTGTTTTTT